Shown below are 12 T cell receptor beta chains from a single sample sequenced in a study of T cell clonality in common variable immunodeficiency. Here immunoSEQ multiplex PCR was the method, and the copy in TCRdb shows in-frame clones only, minus some. Captured here are some 52,000 clones, none seen once; the top ten comprise roughly 3.5%. The material sequenced was peripheral blood mononuclear cells. These receptors were taken from a person aged 18 to 75 in good health.

This clone was observed at least ten times. The read finishes 3 residues shy of the CDR3 end, and the germline J gene is used to complete it. The genes are TRBV20-1 and TRBJ2-2; tentative D call: TRBD2 (5 bases). The germline V gene encodes CDR1 DFQATT and CDR2 SNEGSKA (reference sequence). CDR3 length: 15 amino acids. With 1 base removed from V and 5 bases from J, the gap between germline ends came to 14 bases. Here the CDR3 reads CSARVASSPTGELFF. Partial CDR3 DNA: TGCAGTGCTAGAGTGGCATCTAGCCCAACCGGGGAG.

This clone was detected ten times or more. The read gets to within 3 residues of the CDR3 end, and the germline J gene fills in the rest. The rearrangement links TRBV30 to TRBJ2-1, with 10 bases identical to TRBD2. The germline V gene encodes CDR1 GTSNPN and CDR2 SVGIG (reference sequence). After removal of 0 bases from V and 9 bases from J, the junction contained 11 bases not matched to a gene. The CDR3 totals 16 residues. The part of the CDR3 DNA that was read is TGTGCCTGGAGTGTTGGATTAGCGGGAGGACGAAGTGAG. This encodes CAWSVGLAGGRSE. The CDR3 reads in full as CAWSVGLAGGRSEQFF.

This clone was seen ten or more times. From the germline J gene comes the end of the CDR3, since the read stops 3 residues before it. The V and J genes are TRBV6-2 or TRBV6-3 and TRBJ2-1; 13 bases are a match to TRBD2. CDR1 and CDR2 (germline): MNHEY, SVGEGT. Trimming cost V 5 bases and J 8 bases; bases outside gene matches: 9. CDR3 size: 16 residues. This chain's CDR3 is CASSDGLAGVGHEQFF. The CDR3 DNA, read in part, is TGTGCCAGCAGTGATGGACTAGCGGGAGTAGGCCATGAG.

This clone was detected many times. The CDR3 is cut off 3 residues early in the read; its end comes from the germline J gene. J is TRBJ2-2 and V is TRBV5-4; 8 bases align to TRBD1. V lost 4 bases to trimming and J lost 3 bases; unmatched junction nucleotides: 8. The V gene's germline CDR1 is SGHNT and CDR2 YYREEE (reference sequence). The length of the CDR3 is 16 residues. CDR3: CASSSSGTGYTGELFF. Incomplete CDR3 DNA: TGTGCCAGCAGCAGCTCCGGGACAGGATACACCGGGGAG.

This clone has a count of ten or more. The observed sequence ends 3 residues before the CDR3 terminus, with the missing tail filled in from the germline J gene. Other DNA sequences within the sample encode an identical CDR3. V and J are TRBV7-3 and TRBJ2-1; 7 bases match TRBD2. Germline V gene data show CDR1 as SGHTA and CDR2 as FQGTGA. After removal of 2 bases from V and 7 bases from J, the junction contained 2 bases not matched to a gene. The CDR3 runs 13 residues. Partial CDR3 DNA: TGTGCCAGCAGCTTAGGCGGGAGTAATGAG. Protein sequence: CASSLGGSNE. The CDR3, in full, reads CASSLGGSNEQFF.

This clone was seen more than once but under ten times. Read data end 3 residues before the CDR3 end; the end is taken from the germline J gene. The rearrangement links TRBV20-1 to TRBJ2-1; 12 nucleotides line up with TRBD2. CDR1 and CDR2 (germline): DFQATT, SNEGSKA (reference sequence). The CDR3 runs to 19 residues. The V segment lost 4 bases and the J segment 7 bases; nucleotides outside the gene matches: 20. The CDR3 sequence is CSANGRDRLAGAPLNEQFF. CDR3 bases read: TGCAGTGCTAACGGCCGTGATCGACTAGCGGGAGCACCGTTGAATGAG.

In this sample, this clone turned up many times. The CDR3 end lies 3 residues beyond the end of the read and is filled in from the germline J gene. The chain combines TRBV30 with TRBJ2-1; 9 positions agree with TRBD2. The junction had 6 bases not matched to a gene; V was cut back by 3 bases and J by 6 bases. Looked up from germline, CDR1 is GTSNPN and CDR2 is SVGIG (reference sequence). The CDR3 is made up of 14 amino acids. The part of the CDR3 DNA that was read is TGTGCCTGGAGGGAAGCGGGAGGCCTCAATGAG. Its protein product is CAWREAGGLNE. The full-length CDR3 reads as CAWREAGGLNEQFF.

This clone occurred a few times. Read data end 3 residues before the CDR3 end; the end is taken from the germline J gene. This rearrangement joins TRBV10-2 to TRBJ2-1; TRBD2 agrees at 8 bases. Per germline, CDR1 WSHSY and CDR2 SAAADI. V trimming: 2 bases; J trimming: 3 bases; junction bases outside the gene matches: 3. The length of the CDR3 is 15 residues. The sequenced CDR3 bases are TGCGCCAGCAGTGAGGGCGGGAGGCACTACAATGAG. This encodes CASSEGGRHYNE. The CDR3, in full, reads CASSEGGRHYNEQFF.

On this clone itself: From the germline J gene comes the end of the CDR3, since the read stops 3 residues before it. This chain uses TRBV7-9 with TRBJ2-2; 9 bases are shared with TRBD1. CDR1 and CDR2 (germline): SEHNR, FQNEAQ (reference sequence). The CDR3 contains 14 residues. CDR3 region: CASRTGQGNEKLFF. The CDR3 DNA, read in part, is TGTGCCAGCAGGACGGGACAGGGTAATGAAAAG.

In its sample, this clone was seen many times. Sequencing ends 3 residues short of the CDR3 end; the germline J gene provides the rest. Other DNA sequences of this sample code for an identical CDR3. The rearrangement joins TRBV20-1 to TRBJ1-2; no reliable D call. This CDR3 spans 13 amino acids. V was clipped by 3 bases and J by 3 bases, with 11 bases between them. Germline V gene lookup returns CDR1 DFQATT and CDR2 SNEGSKA (reference sequence). The CDR3 DNA, read in part, is TGCAGTGCTAGTCCACAATTGGACTATGGC. It yields the protein CSASPQLDYG. The whole CDR3 protein is CSASPQLDYGYTF.

This clone was observed at least ten times. The read halts 3 residues ahead of the CDR3 end, with the missing end drawn from the germline J gene. V and J are TRBV7-3 and TRBJ1-5, with D perhaps TRBD1 (6 bases). Germline loops: CDR1 SGHTA, CDR2 FQGTGA. Trimming took off 3 bases at V and 5 bases at J, with 11 bases between the two ends. This CDR3 has 14 amino acids. CDR3 DNA, as far as it was read: TGTGCCAGCAGCTTTTCGGGGGGCGATCAGCCC. Translation gives CASSFSGGDQP. The entire CDR3 sequence reads CASSFSGGDQPQHF.

This clone was observed many times. The read ends 3 residues shy of where the CDR3 ends; the end is completed using the germline J gene. The chain recombines TRBV7-2 with TRBJ2-3, with D perhaps matching TRBD1 or TRBD2 (5 bases each). CDR3 length equals 15 residues. V lost 5 bases to trimming and J lost 6 bases, with 18 bases between them. In germline, CDR1 is SGHTA, CDR2 FQGNSA. CDR3 residues: CASSGRGDQIDTQYF. The sequenced CDR3 bases are TGTGCCAGCAGCGGAAGGGGAGATCAGATCGATACG.